This T cell receptor beta chain was found in a study of tumor T cells in aggressive B-cell lymphoma. Repertoires were generated with immunoSEQ multiplex PCR, while TCRdb's copy carries only in-frame clones and drops some. The table shows about 2,300 clones, with about 81% occurring only once. Source material: tumor tissue. The TCR originated in an adult with diffuse large B cell lymphoma.

The CDR3 loop is CASSVEGWLAGGSTGELFF. CDR3 coding DNA: TGTGCCAGCAGCGTAGAAGGGTGGCTAGCGGGAGGGTCCACCGGGGAGCTGTTTTTT. The chain is built from TRBV9 and TRBJ2-2, with 12 bases aligning to TRBD2. This CDR3 spans 19 amino acids. Looked up from germline, CDR1 is SGDLS and CDR2 is YYNGEE. The ends lost 0 bases at V and 4 bases at J; junction bases unmatched: 10.